One and the same sample provided the 14 T cell receptor beta chains below, sequenced in a study of blood T cell repertoires in COVID-19. Sequencing was performed with immunoSEQ multiplex PCR; in TCRdb, only in-frame clones are kept and a portion is missing. Altogether 84,000 or so clones are present, under 90% being singletons, with the ten largest covering approximately 12%. The sequenced sample consisted of peripheral blood. The source of these receptors is a woman aged 40 to 55 with active or convalescent COVID-19.

The V gene is TRBV11-2, the J gene TRBJ1-2; maybe TRBD1 (5 bases). Germline values: CDR1 SGHAT, CDR2 FQNNGV. The V end was cut by 6 bases, the J end by 7 bases, with 12 bases between. The CDR3 runs to 12 residues. The CDR3 is CASSTVGGGYTF. The CDR3 nucleotides are TGTGCCAGCAGTACCGTCGGGGGTGGCTACACCTTC.

This chain links TRBV18 with TRBJ1-5, with D maybe TRBD1 (6 bases). Per germline, CDR1 KGHSH and CDR2 LQKENI. V was trimmed by 4 bases and J by 3 bases, leaving 7 bases between them. The CDR3 length is 13 residues. The CDR3 is CASSRQDNQPQHF. The CDR3 DNA reads TGTGCCAGCTCACGACAGGACAATCAGCCCCAGCATTTT.

The J gene is TRBJ2-7, the V gene TRBV7-8; 8 positions agree with TRBD2. There are 15 residues in the CDR3. Germline V gene lookup returns CDR1 SGHVS and CDR2 FQNEAQ. Unmatched junction bases numbered 6, after V lost 2 bases and J lost 3 bases. The CDR3 DNA is TGTGCCAGCAGCTTATTGCGGGAGGTTTACTACGAGCAGTACTTC. It yields the protein CASSLLREVYYEQYF.

J is TRBJ2-4 and V is TRBV7-3; D is unresolved. This CDR3 has 17 residues. V shed 7 bases and J shed 0 bases, with 19 bases lying between them. The germline CDR1 and CDR2 sequences are SGHTA and FQGTGA. This chain's CDR3 is CASTNTIGSLAKNIQYF. For the CDR3, the DNA is TGTGCCAGCACCAACACTATAGGCAGTCTAGCCAAAAACATTCAGTACTTC.

This clone occurred once. This chain joins TRBV28 and TRBJ1-5, with no clear D. V lost 5 bases and J lost 0, with 14 bases in between. Per germline, CDR1 MDHEN and CDR2 SYDVKM. CDR3 length equals 16 residues. CDR3 in amino acids: CASSPTRPGSNQPQHF. The CDR3 region has the DNA TGTGCCAGCAGTCCGACAAGGCCTGGTAGCAATCAGCCCCAGCATTTT.

In nucleotides, the CDR3 is TGTGCCAGCAGCTCGCAGACAGGGCGCGGTCAGTACTTC. Translated, it gives CASSSQTGRGQYF. The V gene is TRBV7-6, the J gene TRBJ2-5, with 7 positions matching TRBD1. The CDR3 is 13 residues long. Germline V gene sequence: CDR1 SGHVS, CDR2 FNYEAQ. Trimming removed 4 bases from V and 11 bases from J; junction bases left unmatched: 10.

The chain couples TRBV2 to TRBJ2-3; no clear D gene. The germline gives CDR1 SNHLY, CDR2 FYNNEI. The V end lost 1 base, the J end lost 4 bases, and 6 bases lay between the germline ends. This CDR3 contains 13 residues. CDR3 in DNA: TGTGCCAGCAGTGAAGATATTTCAGATACGCAGTATTTT. It translates to CASSEDISDTQYF.

The CDR3 sequence is CASSLLMNTEAFF. DNA of the CDR3: TGTGCCAGCAGCTTATTAATGAACACTGAAGCTTTCTTT. This chain joins TRBV7-3 and TRBJ1-1; D gene uncertain. CDR1 and CDR2 (germline): SGHTA, FQGTGA. Trimming pared 2 bases from V and 0 bases from J, leaving 4 bases between. The CDR3 is 13 residues long. The full variable domain, in which reference TRBV7-3 and TRBJ1-1 provide the parts outside the CDR3, is GAGVSQTPSNKVTEKGKYVELRCDPISGHTALYWYRQSLGQGPEFLIYFQGTGAADDSGLPNDRFFAVRPEGSVSTLKIQRTERGDSAVYLCASSLLMNTEAFFGQGTRLTVV.

The V call is TRBV19, the J call TRBJ1-1; 9 bases map to TRBD1. Germline V gene lookup returns CDR1 LNHDA and CDR2 SQIVND (reference sequence). This CDR3 has 16 amino acids. The V segment lost 5 bases and the J segment 4 bases; nucleotides outside the gene matches: 11. The CDR3, as DNA: TGTGCCAGTAGTGCAAACAGGGGGCTGTATGTCACTGAAGCTTTCTTT. It is translated as CASSANRGLYVTEAFF. Full variable domain (remainder filled in from reference TRBV19 and TRBJ1-1): DGGITQSPKYLFRKEGQNVTLSCEQNLNHDAMYWYRQDPGQGLRLIYYSQIVNDFQKGDIAEGYSVSREKKESFPLTVTSAQKNPTAFYLCASSANRGLYVTEAFFGQGTRLTVV.

The chain links TRBV6-6 to TRBJ1-1, with 8 positions matching TRBD1. Germline loops: CDR1 MNHNY, CDR2 SVGAGI (reference sequence). This CDR3 has 12 amino acids. V lost 7 bases to trimming and J lost 10 bases; unmatched junction nucleotides: 8. Here the CDR3 reads CASIPPGGPAFF. CDR3 coding DNA: TGTGCCAGCATCCCCCCAGGGGGCCCAGCTTTCTTT.

The genes are TRBV4-1 and TRBJ1-5, with D possibly being TRBD1 (5 bases). Germline V lookup: CDR1 MGHRA, CDR2 YSYEKL. V lost 9 bases, J lost 5 bases, and 20 bases lay in between. The CDR3 sequence is 15 residues long. The CDR3 protein is CASRPREGLDQPQHF. DNA for the CDR3: TGCGCCAGTCGTCCCAGGGAAGGTTTAGATCAGCCCCAGCATTTT.

The DNA of the CDR3 is TGTGCCAGCAGCAAAGTGAGGGCCGGGGAGCTGTTTTTT. It translates to CASSKVRAGELFF. The chain employs TRBV7-3 and TRBJ2-2; TRBD2 might be the D (5 bases). Germline loops: CDR1 SGHTA, CDR2 FQGTGA. The germline V and J ends were trimmed by 5 bases and 6 bases, with 10 bases remaining between them. The CDR3 has 13 residues.

The CDR3 DNA reads as TGTGCCAGCAGCTTAAAGTCATCGCGGGAGCGGGATACGCAGTATTTT. This translates into CASSLKSSRERDTQYF. This rearrangement joins TRBV7-9 to TRBJ2-3; 7 nucleotides agree with TRBD2. The CDR3 covers 16 residues. J lost 6 bases, V lost 2 bases, and 11 bases had no gene match. The V gene's germline CDR1 is SEHNR and CDR2 FQNEAQ (reference sequence).

The chain is built from TRBV5-1 and TRBJ1-1; 8 bases line up with TRBD1. This CDR3 has 12 residues. The germline V gene encodes CDR1 SGHRS and CDR2 YFSETQ. Losses at the gene ends were 3 bases for V and 11 bases for J; bases not matched to a gene: 6. The chain's CDR3 is CASSSQGEGAFF. The DNA of the CDR3 is TGCGCCAGCAGCTCACAGGGGGAAGGGGCTTTCTTT.